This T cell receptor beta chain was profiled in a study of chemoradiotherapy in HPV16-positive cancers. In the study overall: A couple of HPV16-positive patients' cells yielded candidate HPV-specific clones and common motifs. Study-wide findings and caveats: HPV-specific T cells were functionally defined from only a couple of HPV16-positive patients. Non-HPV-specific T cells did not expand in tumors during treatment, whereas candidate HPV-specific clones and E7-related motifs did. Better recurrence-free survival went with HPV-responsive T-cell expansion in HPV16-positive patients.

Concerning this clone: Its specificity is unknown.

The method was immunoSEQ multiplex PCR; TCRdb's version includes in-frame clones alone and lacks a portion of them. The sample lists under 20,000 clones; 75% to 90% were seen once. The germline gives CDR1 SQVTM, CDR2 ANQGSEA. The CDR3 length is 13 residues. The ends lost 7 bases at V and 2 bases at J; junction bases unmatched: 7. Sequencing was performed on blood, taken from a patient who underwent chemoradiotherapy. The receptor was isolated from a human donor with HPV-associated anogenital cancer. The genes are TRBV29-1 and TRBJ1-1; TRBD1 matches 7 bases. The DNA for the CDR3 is TGCAGCGCCCAGAACAGGGGTAACACTGAAGCTTTCTTT. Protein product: CSAQNRGNTEAFF.